One and the same sample provided the 28 T cell receptor beta chains below, sequenced in a study of cytomegalovirus exposure and HLA in healthy donors. Primers for the PCR totalled 60 Vbeta and 13 Jbeta. Sequencing used immunoSEQ multiplex PCR; TCRdb keeps in-frame clones, though not all of them. The repertoire holds over 80,000 clones, with 82% as singletons. The material sequenced was PBMCs. These receptors all stem from a man aged 45-65 years in good health and CMV-seronegative.

The chain joins TRBV28 to TRBJ1-2; 8 bases are a match to TRBD1. From germline, CDR1 is MDHEN and CDR2 SYDVKM. The CDR3 contains 14 residues. The V segment lost 6 bases and the J segment 5 bases; nucleotides outside the gene matches: 8. CDR3 loop: CASSSGGSDYGYTF. The CDR3 DNA reads as TGTGCCAGCAGCTCAGGGGGCTCGGATTATGGCTACACCTTC.

V and J are TRBV29-1 and TRBJ1-6; 7 nucleotides align to TRBD1. The CDR3 contains 13 residues. From germline, CDR1 is SQVTM and CDR2 ANQGSEA. Unmatched junction bases numbered 9, after V lost 6 bases and J lost 10 bases. This chain's CDR3 is CSVGDRADSPLHF. Written as DNA, the CDR3 is TGCAGCGTAGGGGACAGAGCGGACTCACCCCTCCACTTT.

The V gene is TRBV6-6, the J gene TRBJ2-3; 10 nucleotides align to TRBD2. The CDR3 totals 16 residues. Germline V gene lookup returns CDR1 MNHNY and CDR2 SVGAGI (reference sequence). The ends lost 5 bases at V and 0 bases at J; junction bases unmatched: 5. This CDR3 reads CASSPASGSSTDTQYF. The CDR3 DNA is TGTGCCAGCAGTCCAGCTAGCGGGAGTAGCACAGATACGCAGTATTTT.

This clone was seen a handful of times. The chain is built from TRBV9 and TRBJ2-7; 9 bases are a match to TRBD1. V lost 0 bases to trimming and J lost 6 bases; unmatched junction nucleotides: 4. Germline V gene lookup returns CDR1 SGDLS and CDR2 YYNGEE. The CDR3 is 14 amino acids. Written as DNA, the CDR3 is TGTGCCAGCAGCGTAGCTGGGACAGGGTTCGAGCAGTACTTC. Its protein is CASSVAGTGFEQYF.

The chain carries TRBV7-9 and TRBJ2-7, with D possibly matching TRBD1 (5 bases). Trimming shortened V by 2 bases and J by 0 bases, and 11 bases separated the two germline ends. Per the germline V gene, CDR1 is SEHNR and CDR2 is FQNEAQ (reference sequence). The CDR3 loop spans 15 amino acids. The DNA of the CDR3 is TGTGCCAGCAGCTTACGCAGGGATAGCTCCTACGAGCAGTACTTC. Translating gives CASSLRRDSSYEQYF.

V gene TRBV5-5 combines with J gene TRBJ1-1; 7 bases map to TRBD1. V lost 1 base, J lost 0 bases, and 9 bases stayed unmatched. The CDR3 runs to 17 residues. CDR1 and CDR2 from the germline V gene are SGHKS and YYEKEE (reference sequence). The CDR3 is CASSLRWDSQLNTEAFF. The DNA for the CDR3 is TGTGCCAGCAGCTTGAGATGGGACAGCCAATTGAACACTGAAGCTTTCTTT.

The chain has TRBV9 and TRBJ1-6; 9 bases are shared with TRBD1. This CDR3 spans 15 amino acids. V shed 2 bases and J 5 bases; nucleotides not matched to a gene: 2. Germline V gene sequence: CDR1 SGDLS, CDR2 YYNGEE. CDR3 sequence (DNA): TGTGCCAGCAGCGTCGGGACAGGGAATAATTCACCCCTCCACTTT. This codes for CASSVGTGNNSPLHF.

The gene calls are TRBV10-3 and TRBJ2-7; tentative D call: TRBD2 (6 bases). The CDR3 has 17 amino acids. CDR1 is ENHRY, CDR2 SYGVKD, per germline. The ends were cut back, 1 base at V and 0 bases at J, with 16 bases in the middle. The CDR3 loop reads CAISELAGPRSSYEQYF. CDR3 DNA: TGTGCCATCAGTGAGTTGGCGGGACCGCGAAGCTCCTACGAGCAGTACTTC.

Remarks on this clone: One junction end does not reproduce the germline sequence, and a read error may be involved. V is TRBV7-7 and J is TRBJ2-1; the match to TRBD2 covers 11 bases. In germline, CDR1 is SSHAT, CDR2 FNYEAQ (reference sequence). This CDR3 has 17 residues. The CDR3, as DNA: TGTGCTAGCAGCCCCCGACCCGGGACTAGCGGATTTAATGAGCAGTTCTTC. Translated, it gives CASSPRPGTSGFNEQFF.

V and J are TRBV5-6 and TRBJ2-5; TRBD2 might be the D (5 bases). Trimming left V 0 bases short and J 3 bases short, with 9 bases between. CDR1 is SGHDT and CDR2 is YYEEEE in the germline V gene. There are 14 residues in the CDR3. The CDR3 coding sequence is TGTGCCAGCAGCTTGGTGGACGGGGAAGAGACCCAGTACTTC. Its protein product is CASSLVDGEETQYF. Together with reference TRBV5-6 and TRBJ2-5, the CDR3 gives the full variable domain: DAGVTQSPTHLIKTRGQQVTLRCSPKSGHDTVSWYQQALGQGPQFIFQYYEEEERQRGNFPDRFSGHQFPNYSSELNVNALLLGDSALYLCASSLVDGEETQYFGPGTRLLVL.

J is TRBJ1-2 and V is TRBV18; 9 bases agree with TRBD1. CDR1 and CDR2 from the germline V gene are KGHSH and LQKENI. The length of the CDR3 is 13 residues. With V trimmed by 2 bases and J by 7 bases, 2 bases remained unmatched. The chain's CDR3 is CASSPETGGGYTF. The CDR3 bases are TGTGCCAGCTCACCAGAGACAGGGGGTGGCTACACCTTC.

The chain carries TRBV5-1 and TRBJ2-2; D gene ambiguous. Trimming pared 0 bases from V and 5 bases from J, leaving 5 bases between. The germline CDR1 and CDR2 sequences are SGHRS and YFSETQ. The CDR3 runs 13 residues. The CDR3 loop reads CASSLDRTGELFF. The CDR3 DNA reads TGCGCCAGCAGCTTGGACAGAACCGGGGAGCTGTTTTTT. Based on the CDR3 plus reference TRBV5-1 and TRBJ2-2, the full variable domain is KAGVTQTPRYLIKTRGQQVTLSCSPISGHRSVSWYQQTPGQGLQFLFEYFSETQRNKGNFPGRFSGRQFSNSRSEMNVSTLELGDSALYLCASSLDRTGELFFGEGSRLTVL.

The V call is TRBV28, the J call TRBJ1-2; D uncertain. Deletions cut 4 bases from V and 4 bases from J, with 7 bases between. This CDR3 spans 12 amino acids. Germline assignment: CDR1 MDHEN and CDR2 SYDVKM. The CDR3 sequence: CASSSQAYGYTF. CDR3 sequence (DNA): TGTGCCAGCAGTTCCCAAGCCTATGGCTACACCTTC.

This clone has more than one count but fewer than ten. V usage is TRBV9 and J usage is TRBJ2-5; D possibly corresponds to TRBD2 (6 bases). CDR1 SGDLS and CDR2 YYNGEE come from the germline V gene. There are 15 residues in the CDR3. The V gene lost 2 bases and the J gene lost 2 bases, with 13 bases spanning the gap. In DNA, the CDR3 is TGTGCCAGCAGCGTGTTAGCGGAGTTACAAGAGACCCAGTACTTC. Its translation: CASSVLAELQETQYF. Drawing the rest from reference TRBV9 and TRBJ2-5, the complete variable domain is DSGVTQTPKHLITATGQRVTLRCSPRSGDLSVYWYQQSLDQGLQFLIQYYNGEERAKGNILERFSAQQFPDLHSELNLSSLELGDSALYFCASSVLAELQETQYFGPGTRLLVL.

Of note for this clone: A junction end diverges from the germline sequence, so it may reflect a read error. V gene TRBV5-1 combines with J gene TRBJ1-2, with TRBD1 identical over 8 bases. CDR3 size: 13 residues. Germline V lookup: CDR1 SGHRS, CDR2 YFSETQ. The CDR3 loop is CASSWGTGDGYPF. In nucleotides, the CDR3 is TGCGCCAGCAGCTGGGGGACAGGCGATGGCTACCCCTTC.

On this clone itself: Sequence at one end of the junction differs from germline and may be a read error. The gene calls are TRBV7-9 and TRBJ2-3, with D perhaps TRBD2 (6 bases). CDR3 length: 16 amino acids. Germline CDR1 reads SEHNR; CDR2 reads FQNEAQ (reference sequence). The CDR3 coding sequence is TGTTCCAGCAGCTTATCTTTAGCGGCTAGCACAGATACGCAGTATTTT. Protein: CSSSLSLAASTDTQYF.

This clone was seen a handful of times. The chain links TRBV19 to TRBJ2-2; no clear D. This CDR3 contains 13 residues. Trimming removed 3 bases at V and 4 bases at J, with 6 bases between. CDR1 is LNHDA and CDR2 is SQIVND in the germline V gene (reference sequence). The CDR3 DNA is TGTGCCAGTAGTATGAGGCCCACCGGGGAGCTGTTTTTT. It is translated as CASSMRPTGELFF. Looking up the rest from reference TRBV19 and TRBJ2-2 gives the full variable domain: DGGITQSPKYLFRKEGQNVTLSCEQNLNHDAMYWYRQDPGQGLRLIYYSQIVNDFQKGDIAEGYSVSREKKESFPLTVTSAQKNPTAFYLCASSMRPTGELFFGEGSRLTVL.

The chain recombines TRBV7-3 with TRBJ2-7, with 7 bases lining up with TRBD2. The CDR3 has 16 amino acids. V shed 5 bases, J shed 3 bases, and the junction held 13 bases outside the gene matches. The germline V gene encodes CDR1 SGHTA and CDR2 FQGTGA. The CDR3 region is CASSPAMGGVGYEQYF. CDR3 bases: TGTGCCAGCAGCCCCGCGATGGGGGGGGTGGGCTACGAGCAGTACTTC.

The rearrangement uses TRBV7-2 and TRBJ2-7, with 8 bases fitting TRBD2. The CDR3 is made up of 15 amino acids. Germline lookup yields CDR1 SGHTA and CDR2 FQGNSA. J gave up 4 bases and V 6 bases, and 11 bases lay outside the gene matches. The CDR3 sequence: CASSFSGTRAYEQYF. In DNA form, the CDR3 reads TGTGCCAGCAGTTTCTCGGGGACTAGGGCGTACGAGCAGTACTTC.

The V and J genes are TRBV27 and TRBJ2-3, with 10 nucleotides matching TRBD1. J lost 5 bases, V lost 5 bases, and 13 bases had no gene match. Germline V gives CDR1 MNHEY, CDR2 SMNVEV (reference sequence). CDR3 length: 17 amino acids. For the CDR3, the DNA is TGTGCCAGCAGTCCACGGGACAGGGGCCCCTCAGGAGATACGCAGTATTTT. Protein: CASSPRDRGPSGDTQYF.

The V and J genes are TRBV29-1 and TRBJ2-3; 7 nucleotides agree with TRBD2. The CDR3 sequence is 11 residues long. The germline CDR1 and CDR2 sequences are SQVTM and ANQGSEA. The trim removed 4 bases at V and 6 bases at J, leaving 1 base unmatched. The CDR3 is CSVGREDTQYF. CDR3 sequence (DNA): TGCAGCGTTGGGCGGGAGGATACGCAGTATTTT.

This chain links TRBV4-2 with TRBJ2-1, with 8 bases lining up with TRBD2. J lost 2 bases, V lost 0 bases, and 6 bases had no gene match. Germline-derived CDR1 and CDR2 are LGHNA and YNFKEQ. The CDR3 totals 17 residues. Written as DNA, the CDR3 is TGTGCCAGCAGCCAAGACCGGACTAGCCCAACCTACAATGAGCAGTTCTTC. Translated, it gives CASSQDRTSPTYNEQFF.

The chain uses TRBV28 and TRBJ2-5; a possible D gene is TRBD1 (6 bases). Trimming took 6 bases from V and 2 from J, leaving 16 bases between them. This CDR3 is built from 15 residues. The V gene's germline CDR1 is MDHEN and CDR2 SYDVKM. CDR3 sequence reads: CASRSHPGHQETQYF. In DNA form, the CDR3 reads TGTGCCAGCAGATCTCACCCGGGACATCAAGAGACCCAGTACTTC.

The chain is built from TRBV28 and TRBJ2-1; 13 positions agree with TRBD2. CDR3 length equals 17 residues. Germline lookup yields CDR1 MDHEN and CDR2 SYDVKM. With 5 bases clipped from V and 0 bases from J, the junction kept 4 bases outside the gene matches. In DNA form, the CDR3 reads TGTGCCAGCAGTGGACTAGCGGGGGCGAGCTCCTACAATGAGCAGTTCTTC. Protein sequence: CASSGLAGASSYNEQFF.

There are a few counts of this clone. V gene TRBV7-9 combines with J gene TRBJ2-7; D perhaps matches TRBD2 (5 bases). The germline V and J ends were trimmed by 2 bases and 5 bases, with 7 bases remaining between them. CDR3 length: 12 residues. In germline, CDR1 is SEHNR, CDR2 FQNEAQ (reference sequence). The CDR3 nucleotides read TGTGCCAGCAGCTTATGGCGGGACGAGCAGTACTTC. Its translation is CASSLWRDEQYF.

This rearrangement joins TRBV2 to TRBJ2-1, with 8 bases aligning to TRBD2. J lost 8 bases, V lost 5 bases, and 5 bases had no gene match. CDR1 is SNHLY, CDR2 FYNNEI, per germline. The CDR3 loop spans 13 amino acids. The DNA of the CDR3 is TGTGCCAGCAGTCTGGGACTAGGTGATGAGCAGTTCTTC. It yields the protein CASSLGLGDEQFF.

The chain links TRBV7-2 to TRBJ2-1; D is possibly TRBD1 (6 bases). V was trimmed by 7 bases and J by 0 bases, leaving 16 bases between them. Germline V lookup: CDR1 SGHTA, CDR2 FQGNSA. This CDR3 is 16 amino acids long. In DNA, the CDR3 is TGTGCCAGCACCCTCCTACAGGGCAGCTCCTACAATGAGCAGTTCTTC. It encodes CASTLLQGSSYNEQFF.

In regard to this clone: The germline gene is not matched at one end of the junction; a read error may be the cause. The V and J genes are TRBV7-9 and TRBJ2-7, with 10 positions matching TRBD2. The CDR3 has 14 residues. The germline gives CDR1 SEHNR, CDR2 FQNEAQ (reference sequence). CDR3 region: CSSSLAGGANEQYF. For the CDR3, the DNA is TGTTCCAGCAGCTTAGCGGGAGGTGCTAACGAGCAGTACTTC.